This TCR beta chain was retrieved from a study of cytomegalovirus exposure and HLA in healthy donors. Study observations and caveats: Overall, approximately 180 TCR beta chains were annotated as cytomegalovirus-associated. Under in vitro conditions, three CMV-associated chains were confirmed as specific for CMV antigens.

The CDR3 is 14 residues long. CDR1 is MNHNS, CDR2 SASEGT, per germline. The junction had 7 bases not matched to a gene; V was cut back by 6 bases and J by 4 bases. Both 60 Vbeta primers and 13 Jbeta primers went into the PCR. Sequencing used immunoSEQ multiplex PCR; TCRdb keeps in-frame clones, though not all of them. The data show about 170,000 clones, with 80% to 90% seen just once and about 2.5% held by the top ten. In regard to this clone: Its antigen is unidentified.

The sequencing sample was made of PBMCs. The TCR sequence derives from a man aged 25 to 40 in good health and CMV-seropositive. The chain employs TRBV6-1 and TRBJ1-1; 8 bases map to TRBD1. CDR3 region: CASREITGGTEAFF. For the CDR3, the DNA is TGTGCCAGCAGAGAGATTACAGGGGGCACTGAAGCTTTCTTT.